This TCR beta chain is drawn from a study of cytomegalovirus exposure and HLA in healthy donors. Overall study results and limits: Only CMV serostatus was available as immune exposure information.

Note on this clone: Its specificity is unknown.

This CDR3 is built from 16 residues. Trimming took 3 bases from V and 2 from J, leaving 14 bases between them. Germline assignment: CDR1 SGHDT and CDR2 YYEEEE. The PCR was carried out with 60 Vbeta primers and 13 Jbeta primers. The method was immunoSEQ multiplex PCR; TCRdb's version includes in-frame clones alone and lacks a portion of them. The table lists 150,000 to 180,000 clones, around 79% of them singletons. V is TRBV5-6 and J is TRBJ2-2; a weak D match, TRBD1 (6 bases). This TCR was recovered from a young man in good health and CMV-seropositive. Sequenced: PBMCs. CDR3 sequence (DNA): TGTGCCAGCAGCTATCCTCTGGGGGCCAACACCGGGGAGCTGTTTTTT. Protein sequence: CASSYPLGANTGELFF.